Included here is one T cell receptor beta chain sequence, with context. Its antigen is unidentified. cDNA came from roughly 0.53 to 1 ug RNA primed by random hexamers. The immunoSEQ assay covered 54 Vbeta and 13 Jbeta segments for CDR3. In TCRdb, the immunoSEQ multiplex PCR reads were re-called with MiXCR into one record per CDR3 protein. The top ten hold about 0.12% of the sample, which has approximately 160,000 distinct CDR3 sequences, about 96% seen once. The CDR3 totals 15 residues. Trimming pared 2 bases from V and 1 base from J, leaving 9 bases between. Germline V lookup: CDR1 SGHNT, CDR2 YYREEE (reference sequence). This record belongs to a study of CD8 T cells in Susac syndrome. Across the whole study: When their blood was taken, patients with Susac syndrome were therapy-naive, taking corticosteroids, or taking intravenous immunoglobulin alone.

Points from the study as a whole: None of the CD4+ T cell repertoires in Susac syndrome showed clonal expansion.

The patients with Susac syndrome were individuals who fulfilled the recently defined diagnostic criteria for disease that was either definite or probable. This sequence joins TRBV5-4 and TRBJ2-2; a weak D match, TRBD2 (6 bases). The receptor was isolated from a human donor with Susac syndrome. The sequenced material came from CD4+ T cells from PBMCs. The CDR3 region has the DNA TGTGCCAGCAGCTTCCGGCGGGAGAACACCGGGGAGCTGTTTTTT. Its protein product is CASSFRRENTGELFF.